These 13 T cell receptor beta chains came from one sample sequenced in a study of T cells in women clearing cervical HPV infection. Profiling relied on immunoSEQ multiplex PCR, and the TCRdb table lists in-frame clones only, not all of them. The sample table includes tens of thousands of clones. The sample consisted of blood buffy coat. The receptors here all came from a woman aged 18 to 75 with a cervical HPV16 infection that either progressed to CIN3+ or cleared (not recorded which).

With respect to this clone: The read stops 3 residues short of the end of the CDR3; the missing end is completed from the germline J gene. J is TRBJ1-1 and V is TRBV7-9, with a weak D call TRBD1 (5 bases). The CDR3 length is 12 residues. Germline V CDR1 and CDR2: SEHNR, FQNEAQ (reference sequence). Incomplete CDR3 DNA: TGTGCCAGCAGTCATACAGGCTACGAG. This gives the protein CASSHTGYE. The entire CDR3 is CASSHTGYEAFF.

CDR3 bases read: TGTGCCAGCAGCTTAGTCGGTACG. It codes for CASSLVGT. The entire CDR3 protein is CASSLVGTQYF. This chain uses TRBV11-2 with TRBJ2-3; unclear D gene. The observed sequence ends 3 residues before the CDR3 terminus, with the missing tail filled in from the germline J gene. This CDR3 has 11 amino acids. V dropped 1 base and J dropped 8 bases, with 4 bases sitting between them. The germline V gene has CDR1 SGHAT and CDR2 FQNNGV.

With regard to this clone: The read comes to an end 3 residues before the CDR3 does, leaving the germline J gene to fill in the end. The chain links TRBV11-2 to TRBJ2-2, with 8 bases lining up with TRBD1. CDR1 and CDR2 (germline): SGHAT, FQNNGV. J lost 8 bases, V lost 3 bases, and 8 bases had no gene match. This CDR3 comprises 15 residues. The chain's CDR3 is CASSFRTGGLGELFF. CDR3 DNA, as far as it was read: TGTGCCAGCAGCTTTCGAACAGGGGGGTTGGGGGAG.

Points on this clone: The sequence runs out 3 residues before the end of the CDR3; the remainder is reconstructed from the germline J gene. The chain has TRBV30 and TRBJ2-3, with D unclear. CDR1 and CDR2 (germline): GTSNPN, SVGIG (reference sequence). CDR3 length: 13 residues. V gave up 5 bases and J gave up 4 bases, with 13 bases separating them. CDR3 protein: CAWDPLRADTQYF. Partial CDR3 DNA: TGTGCCTGGGACCCTCTACGGGCAGATACG.

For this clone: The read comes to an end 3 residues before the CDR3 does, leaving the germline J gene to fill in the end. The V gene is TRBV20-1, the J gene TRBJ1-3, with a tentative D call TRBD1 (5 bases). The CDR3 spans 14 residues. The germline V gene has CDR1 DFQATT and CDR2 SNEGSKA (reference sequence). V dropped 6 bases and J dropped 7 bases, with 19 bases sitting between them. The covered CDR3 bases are TGCAGTGCCCAGAGGGAAGAAAAGGGGAACACC. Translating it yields CSAQREEKGNT. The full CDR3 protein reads CSAQREEKGNTIYF.

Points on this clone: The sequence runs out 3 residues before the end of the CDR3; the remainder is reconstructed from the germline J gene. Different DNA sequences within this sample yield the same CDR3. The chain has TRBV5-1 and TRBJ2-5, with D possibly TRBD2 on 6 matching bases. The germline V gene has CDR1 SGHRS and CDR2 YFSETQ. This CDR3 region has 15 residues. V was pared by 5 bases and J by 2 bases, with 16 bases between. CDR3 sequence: CASRSDLAPQETQYF. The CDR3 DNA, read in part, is TGCGCCAGCAGGTCCGATCTAGCGCCTCAAGAGACC.

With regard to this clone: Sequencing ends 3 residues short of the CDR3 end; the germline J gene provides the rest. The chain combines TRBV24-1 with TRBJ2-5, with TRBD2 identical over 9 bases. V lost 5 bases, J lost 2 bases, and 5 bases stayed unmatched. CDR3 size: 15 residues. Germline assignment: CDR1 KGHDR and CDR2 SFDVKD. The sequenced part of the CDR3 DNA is TGTGCCACCAGTGGGGCGGGAGGGAAACAAGAGACC. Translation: CATSGAGGKQET. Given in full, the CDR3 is CATSGAGGKQETQYF.

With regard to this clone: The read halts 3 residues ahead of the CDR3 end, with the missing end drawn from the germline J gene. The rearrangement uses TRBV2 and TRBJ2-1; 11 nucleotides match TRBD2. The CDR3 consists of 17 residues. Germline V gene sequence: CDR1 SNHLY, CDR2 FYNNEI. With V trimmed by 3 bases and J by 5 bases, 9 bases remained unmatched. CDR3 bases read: TGTGCCAGCAGTGATGGGACTAGCGGAAGAACTCACAATGAG. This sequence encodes CASSDGTSGRTHNE. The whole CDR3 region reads CASSDGTSGRTHNEQFF. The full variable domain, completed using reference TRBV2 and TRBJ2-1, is EPEVTQTPSHQVTQMGQEVILRCVPISNHLYFYWYRQILGQKVEFLVSFYNNEISEKSEIFDDQFSVERPDGSNFTLKIRSTKLEDSAMYFCASSDGTSGRTHNEQFFGPGTRLTVL.

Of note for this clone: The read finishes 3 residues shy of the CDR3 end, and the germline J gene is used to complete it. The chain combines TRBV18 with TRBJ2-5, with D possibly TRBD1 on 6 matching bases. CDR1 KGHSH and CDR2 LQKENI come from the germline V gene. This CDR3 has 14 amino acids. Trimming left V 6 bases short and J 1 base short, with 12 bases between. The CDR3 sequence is CASSTQGVQETQYF. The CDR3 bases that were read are TGTGCCAGCTCCACACAGGGAGTCCAAGAGACC.

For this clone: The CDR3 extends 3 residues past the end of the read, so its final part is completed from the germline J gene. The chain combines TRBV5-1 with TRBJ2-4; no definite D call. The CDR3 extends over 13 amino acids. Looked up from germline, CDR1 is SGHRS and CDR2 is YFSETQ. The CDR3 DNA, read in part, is TGCGCCAGCAGCGACCGGGTACAAGAGACT. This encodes CASSDRVQET. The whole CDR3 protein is CASSDRVQETQYF.

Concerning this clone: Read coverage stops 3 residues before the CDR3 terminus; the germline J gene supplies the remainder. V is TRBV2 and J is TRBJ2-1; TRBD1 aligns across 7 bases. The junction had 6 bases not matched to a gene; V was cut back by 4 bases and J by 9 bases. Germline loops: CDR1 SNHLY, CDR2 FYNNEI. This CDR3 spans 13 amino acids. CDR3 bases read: TGTGCCAGCAGTGTTCTCGACAGGGTTGAG. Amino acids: CASSVLDRVE. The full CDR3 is CASSVLDRVEQFF.

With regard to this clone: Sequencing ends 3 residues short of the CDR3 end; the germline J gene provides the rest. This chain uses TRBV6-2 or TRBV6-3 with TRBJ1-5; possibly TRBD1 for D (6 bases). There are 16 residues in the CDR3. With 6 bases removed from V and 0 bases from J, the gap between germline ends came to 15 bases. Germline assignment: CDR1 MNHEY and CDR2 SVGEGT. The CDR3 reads CASSVTGSYSNQPQHF. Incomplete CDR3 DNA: TGTGCCAGCAGCGTGACAGGATCATATAGCAATCAGCCC.

CDR3 amino acids: CASSPGTSNNDYTF. The CDR3 bases that were read are TGTGCCAGCTCACCCGGGACTAGTAACAATGAC. The V call is TRBV18, the J call TRBJ1-2; maybe TRBD1 (5 bases). The CDR3 extends 3 residues past the end of the read, so its final part is completed from the germline J gene. The V gene's germline CDR1 is KGHSH and CDR2 LQKENI. The CDR3 runs 14 residues.